Below are 15 T cell receptor beta chains sequenced from a single sample in a study of blood T cell repertoires in COVID-19. The protocol was immunoSEQ multiplex PCR, while the TCRdb copy is restricted to in-frame clones and leaves out a portion. The data hold roughly 250,000 clones, with 85% to 90% observed a single time. Sequencing was performed on PBMCs or T cells enriched from blood (not recorded which). These receptors all come from a woman in her forties or fifties who had recovered from COVID-19.

A few counts support this clone. V and J are TRBV29-1 and TRBJ1-1; TRBD1 aligns across 8 bases. CDR1 SQVTM and CDR2 ANQGSEA come from the germline V gene. This CDR3 spans 11 amino acids. V lost 5 bases and J lost 10; bases outside the gene matches: 6. DNA of the CDR3: TGCAGCGTTCGACAGGGGATCAGAGCTTTCTTT. It specifies CSVRQGIRAFF.

In regard to this clone: The same CDR3 can be traced to other DNA sequences in this sample. J is TRBJ2-1 and V is TRBV30; D unclear. The germline CDR1 and CDR2 sequences are GTSNPN and SVGIG (reference sequence). The CDR3 is made up of 11 amino acids. Trimming cost V 3 bases and J 5 bases, with 5 bases left between them. This CDR3 is CAWSRDNEQFF. The CDR3 DNA is TGTGCCTGGAGCCGCGACAATGAGCAGTTCTTC. Full variable domain (missing parts from reference TRBV30 and TRBJ2-1): SQTIHQWPATLVQPVGSPLSLECTVEGTSNPNLYWYRQAAGRGLQLLFYSVGIGQISSEVPQNLSASRPQDRQFILSSKKLLLSDSGFYLCAWSRDNEQFFGPGTRLTVL.

V and J are TRBV6-1 and TRBJ1-1; D ambiguous. The CDR3 extends over 13 amino acids. Germline V gene data show CDR1 as MNHNS and CDR2 as SASEGT. The germline V and J ends were trimmed by 3 bases and 1 base, with 6 bases remaining between them. The chain's CDR3 is CASSETWNTEAFF. DNA of the CDR3: TGTGCCAGCAGTGAGACATGGAACACTGAAGCTTTCTTT.

The chain links TRBV6-5 to TRBJ1-3, with D tentatively TRBD1 (5 bases). Germline assignment: CDR1 MNHEY and CDR2 SVGAGI. The CDR3 totals 15 residues. V was trimmed by 2 bases and J by 8 bases, leaving 16 bases between them. The CDR3, as DNA: TGTGCCAGCAGTTACGGTTTGGCAGGGCGTGACACCATATATTTT. This sequence encodes CASSYGLAGRDTIYF.

V is TRBV7-9 and J is TRBJ2-7, with 7 nucleotides matching TRBD2. The CDR3 consists of 14 residues. The ends lost 3 bases at V and 7 bases at J; junction bases unmatched: 9. CDR1 and CDR2 (germline): SEHNR, FQNEAQ (reference sequence). CDR3 protein: CASSLGGPEEEQYF. In nucleotides, the CDR3 is TGTGCCAGCAGCTTGGGAGGGCCAGAAGAAGAGCAGTACTTC.

The gene calls are TRBV6-5 and TRBJ2-2; 7 positions match TRBD2. This CDR3 spans 11 amino acids. Trimming at V came to 8 bases and at J to 8 bases, leaving 2 bases not matched to a gene. The germline V gene encodes CDR1 MNHEY and CDR2 SVGAGI. The CDR3 sequence: CASGREGELFF. CDR3 nucleotide sequence: TGTGCCAGCGGGCGGGAGGGGGAGCTGTTTTTT.

The chain uses TRBV7-2 and TRBJ2-7, with TRBD2 as a possible D gene (6 bases). Trimming left V 3 bases short and J 5 bases short, with 11 bases between. Germline CDR1 SGHTA, CDR2 FQGNSA. The CDR3 has 13 residues. The CDR3 DNA follows: TGTGCCAGCAGCTTTCCGGGGGTCCACGAGCAGTACTTC. Protein sequence: CASSFPGVHEQYF.

The V call is TRBV9, the J call TRBJ2-3; tentatively, D is TRBD2 (6 bases). The ends were cut back, 0 bases at V and 4 bases at J, with 9 bases in the middle. The length of the CDR3 is 14 residues. Germline assignment: CDR1 SGDLS and CDR2 YYNGEE. The CDR3 DNA sequence: TGTGCCAGCAGCGTAGGGGGAGGATCAGATACGCAGTATTTT. It yields the protein CASSVGGGSDTQYF.

The genes are TRBV28 and TRBJ2-7, with TRBD2 matching 8 bases. CDR1 is MDHEN and CDR2 is SYDVKM in the germline V gene. This CDR3 comprises 15 residues. Unmatched junction bases numbered 13, after V lost 8 bases and J lost 4 bases. For the CDR3, the DNA is TGTGCCAGCGCCCCGTCTGGGGCTAGCGGGTACGAGCAGTACTTC. It specifies CASAPSGASGYEQYF. Full variable domain (outside the CDR3, taken from reference TRBV28 and TRBJ2-7): DVKVTQSSRYLVKRTGEKVFLECVQDMDHENMFWYRQDPGLGLRLIYFSYDVKMKEKGDIPEGYSVSREKKERFSLILESASTNQTSMYLCASAPSGASGYEQYFGPGTRLTVT.

The rearrangement uses TRBV4-2 and TRBJ2-2, with TRBD2 identical over 12 bases. The CDR3 length is 18 residues. Germline CDR1 LGHNA, CDR2 YNFKEQ. Trimming at V came to 0 bases and at J to 7 bases, leaving 9 bases not matched to a gene. The chain's CDR3 is CASSQDGTSGWTGGELFF. In nucleotides, the CDR3 is TGTGCCAGCAGCCAAGATGGGACTAGCGGGTGGACCGGCGGGGAGCTGTTTTTT.

The CDR3 DNA follows: TGTGCCAGCAGCCTCCGACTAGTCGGCGAGCAGTACTTC. As protein: CASSLRLVGEQYF. The chain links TRBV7-2 to TRBJ2-7; D perhaps matches TRBD2 (6 bases). This CDR3 contains 13 residues. Germline V gene sequence: CDR1 SGHTA, CDR2 FQGNSA. Trimming stripped 5 bases from V and 6 bases from J, with 14 bases between.

The chain employs TRBV2 and TRBJ1-1; D is undetermined. The CDR3 is made up of 18 amino acids. V gave up 4 bases and J gave up 0 bases, with 21 bases separating them. Germline V gives CDR1 SNHLY, CDR2 FYNNEI. CDR3 nucleotide sequence: TGTGCCAGCAGTGTTTCAAAAGGGAGACGTAGCATGAACACTGAAGCTTTCTTT. It translates to CASSVSKGRRSMNTEAFF.

The chain links TRBV6-5 to TRBJ2-1; D is ambiguous. The germline V gene has CDR1 MNHEY and CDR2 SVGAGI. Trimming shortened V by 5 bases and J by 8 bases, and 7 bases separated the two germline ends. This CDR3 is built from 11 residues. In DNA form, the CDR3 reads TGTGCCAGCAGTCTATTGGATGAGCAGTTCTTC. Residues: CASSLLDEQFF.

The J gene is TRBJ1-6, the V gene TRBV5-1, with D uncertain. Germline assignment: CDR1 SGHRS and CDR2 YFSETQ. V was shortened by 0 bases and J by 9 bases, with 4 bases between the two germline ends. CDR3 length equals 12 residues. This CDR3 reads CASSLGGSPLHF. The CDR3 DNA sequence: TGCGCCAGCAGCTTGGGCGGTTCACCCCTCCACTTT.

V usage is TRBV19 and J usage is TRBJ1-4; 7 nucleotides line up with TRBD1. Germline V gene sequence: CDR1 LNHDA, CDR2 SQIVND (reference sequence). The CDR3 is made up of 15 amino acids. J lost 4 bases, V lost 4 bases, and 6 bases had no gene match. The CDR3, as DNA: TGTGCCAGTAGTAGGGACAGCCTGAGTAATGAAAAACTGTTTTTT. It yields the protein CASSRDSLSNEKLFF.